Listed below are T cell receptor beta chains from one sample, sequenced in a study of cytomegalovirus exposure and HLA in healthy donors. Some clones are missing from TCRdb's copy, which holds only in-frame ones; the method was immunoSEQ multiplex PCR. Among roughly 200,000 clones listed, 77% were seen once. The sequencing sample was made of PBMCs. The receptors were gathered from a woman aged 55-69 years in good health and CMV-seropositive. The CDR3 runs from the conserved cysteine through the conserved F or W. The D gene is left open where the match is weak. Expanded clones get a size class; other rows say once, few or many, or leave the size out.

j_call v_call d_call clone_size cdr3_aa cdr3_nt
TRBJ2-1 TRBV5-4 TRBD2 once CASSSWTSGRYEQFF TGTGCCAGCAGCTCTTGGACTAGCGGGAGGTATGAGCAGTTCTTC
TRBJ2-7 TRBV28 TRBD2 . CASSSTSGRVWQYF TGTGCCAGCAGTTCGACTAGCGGGAGAGTCTGGCAGTACTTC
TRBJ1-1 TRBV5-4 TRBD1 . CASSPRDRLVNTEAFF TGTGCCAGCAGCCCCAGGGACAGACTCGTGAACACTGAAGCTTTCTTT
TRBJ2-4 TRBV5-1 . . CASSPSLAKNIQYF TGCGCCAGCAGCCCTAGTCTAGCCAAAAACATTCAGTACTTC
TRBJ2-3 TRBV18 . . CASSPLPGDTDTQYF TGTGCCAGCTCACCCCTTCCCGGAGACACAGATACGCAGTATTTT
TRBJ2-7 TRBV5-4 . . CASSSMYEQYF TGTGCCAGCAGCTCCATGTACGAGCAGTACTTC
TRBJ2-3 TRBV4-2 TRBD2 . CASSLSGKGADTQYF TGTGCCAGCAGCCTTAGCGGGAAGGGGGCAGATACGCAGTATTTT
TRBJ2-3 TRBV7-9 . . CASPSPGSTDTQYF TGTGCCAGCCCGTCCCCGGGAAGCACAGATACGCAGTATTTT
TRBJ1-4 TRBV5-1 . . CASSPGGGVGEKLFF TGCGCCAGCAGCCCAGGCGGGGGTGTTGGTGAAAAACTGTTTTTT
TRBJ1-5 TRBV27 TRBD1 . CASSPRTGGVTIQPQHF TGTGCCAGCAGTCCTCGGACAGGGGGGGTCACCATACAGCCCCAGCATTTT